This T cell receptor beta chain is from a study of T cells in Graves' hyperthyroidism and ophthalmopathy. Study results and caveats: With a median lead of 6.5 months before onset, the model predicted ophthalmopathy. Among clonotypes expanded in thyroid above 0.001, most were also found in blood.

Points on this clonotype: Its antigen is still unknown.

The source material, RNA transcripts, was used to amplify TCR beta CDR3 regions. The HTBI primer set drove a first-round RT-PCR of the TCR CDR3. TCRdb ran MiXCR on the multiplex PCR reads and lists one entry per CDR3 protein. The data show about 350,000 distinct CDR3 sequences, approximately 15% seen once. Diagnosis of hyperthyroidism was new in patients aged 18 to 65, and its duration was under 2 months. Roughly 9.1 ml of fresh peripheral blood supplied the PBMCs. Germline CDR1 and CDR2: MGHRA and YSYEKL. Trimming shortened V by 0 bases and J by 1 base, and 10 bases separated the two germline ends. This CDR3 is built from 16 residues.

V gene TRBV4-1 combines with J gene TRBJ1-5; no clear D. The sample was blood. This TCR was recovered from a woman under 40 with Graves' hyperthyroidism. CDR3: CASSQELTGSNQPQHF. CDR3 DNA sequence: TGCGCCAGCAGCCAAGAGTTGACGGGAAGCAATCAGCCCCAGCATTTT.